A selection of T cell receptor beta chains follows, all from one sample in a study of cytomegalovirus exposure and HLA in healthy donors. Profiled with immunoSEQ multiplex PCR; TCRdb holds only in-frame clones, not every one. The data show some 150,000 clones, around two thirds seen once. Source material: PBMCs. The receptor set was obtained from a woman aged 55-75 years in good health and CMV-seropositive. Both conserved end residues are part of each CDR3. Fields, in order: V gene, CDR3 length, D gene, J gene, clone size, CDR3 protein, CDR3 DNA. D genes are given only for firm matches. Clone size, where shown, is once, few, many, or a class for clones that have expanded.

TRBV9,15,TRBD2,TRBJ2-1,-,CASSVFRTSGNEQFF,TGTGCCAGCAGCGTATTTAGGACTAGCGGGAATGAGCAGTTCTTC
TRBV27,15,TRBD1,TRBJ1-5,-,CASSLEGASNQPQHF,TGTGCCAGCAGTTTGGAGGGGGCGAGCAATCAGCCCCAGCATTTT
TRBV2,14,TRBD2,TRBJ2-1,-,CASKAGGPYNEQFF,TGTGCCAGCAAGGCGGGAGGGCCCTACAATGAGCAGTTCTTC
TRBV29-1,11,-,TRBJ2-2,once,CSSWSTGELFF,TGCAGCTCCTGGAGCACCGGGGAGCTGTTTTTT
TRBV19,12,-,TRBJ2-1,-,CASSRGRNEQFF,TGTGCCAGTAGTAGAGGAAGAAATGAGCAGTTCTTC
TRBV4-1,17,TRBD1,TRBJ1-1,-,CASSSPGGEYRNTEAFF,TGCGCCAGCAGCTCACCAGGGGGAGAATATCGGAACACTGAAGCTTTCTTT
TRBV6-5,14,TRBD2,TRBJ2-7,-,CASSWASGSEEQYF,TGTGCCAGCAGTTGGGCTAGCGGGAGTGAAGAGCAGTACTTC
TRBV6-5,15,TRBD2,TRBJ2-3,-,CASSPSGRQQGTQYF,TGTGCCAGCAGTCCTAGCGGGAGGCAACAGGGTACGCAGTATTTT
TRBV5-1,14,TRBD2,TRBJ2-1,-,CASSSQSGSDEQFF,TGCGCCAGCAGCTCCCAAAGCGGGAGCGATGAGCAGTTCTTC
TRBV27,14,TRBD1,TRBJ1-1,-,CASSDTGVRTEAFF,TGTGCCAGCAGTGACACAGGGGTAAGAACTGAAGCTTTCTTT
TRBV11-3,13,-,TRBJ1-1,-,CASSFGGETEAFF,TGTGCCAGCAGCTTCGGGGGAGAGACTGAAGCTTTCTTT
TRBV6-5,16,TRBD1,TRBJ1-3,few,CASSYLGTGAGNTIYF,TGTGCCAGCAGTTACCTTGGGACAGGGGCCGGAAACACCATATATTTT
TRBV28,18,-,TRBJ2-3,few,CASSSLLQEAPTTDTQYF,TGTGCCAGCAGTTCACTCTTGCAGGAAGCCCCAACCACAGATACGCAGTATTTT
TRBV4-1,15,TRBD1,TRBJ1-5,few,CASSPDRASNQPQHF,TGCGCCAGCAGCCCGGACAGGGCTAGCAATCAGCCCCAGCATTTT
TRBV28,13,-,TRBJ2-2,few,CASSLGYPGELFF,TGTGCCAGCAGTTTGGGCTATCCCGGGGAGCTGTTTTTT
TRBV4-2,17,TRBD2,TRBJ2-1,few,CASSQDTAGGPRDEQFF,TGTGCCAGCAGCCAAGATACAGCGGGAGGGCCACGGGATGAGCAGTTCTTC
TRBV7-6,15,-,TRBJ1-1,-,CASSLAPGLNTEAFF,TGTGCCAGCAGCTTAGCTCCGGGTTTGAACACTGAAGCTTTCTTT
TRBV2,16,TRBD2,TRBJ2-1,-,CASSAGLARATNEQFF,TGTGCCAGCAGTGCCGGACTAGCCAGGGCCACCAATGAGCAGTTCTTC
TRBV5-4,16,-,TRBJ2-5,-,CASSLGTYGFQETQYF,TGTGCCAGCAGCTTGGGTACCTACGGGTTTCAAGAGACCCAGTACTTC
TRBV10-1,14,-,TRBJ1-1,-,CASSEERSNTEAFF,TGCGCCAGCAGTGAGGAGCGTTCGAACACTGAAGCTTTCTTT
TRBV29-1,12,-,TRBJ2-7,-,CSAKGASYEQYF,TGCAGCGCGAAAGGGGCCTCCTACGAGCAGTACTTC
TRBV10-3,15,TRBD2,TRBJ2-1,-,CAISDGTSGYNEQFF,TGTGCCATCAGTGATGGGACTAGCGGTTACAATGAACAGTTCTTC
TRBV2,12,-,TRBJ1-1,-,CASRTVNTEAFF,TGTGCCAGCAGGACTGTTAACACTGAAGCTTTCTTT
TRBV19,12,-,TRBJ1-2,-,CASSDRRYGYTF,TGTGCCAGTAGCGACAGGAGGTATGGCTACACCTTC
TRBV5-5,16,TRBD2,TRBJ2-7,-,CASSLPPFGGRYEQYF,TGTGCCAGCAGCTTACCCCCCTTCGGGGGGAGATACGAGCAGTACTTC
TRBV5-4,15,-,TRBJ2-1,few,CASSLGRDGYNEQFF,TGTGCCAGCAGCTTGGGGCGGGACGGGTACAATGAGCAGTTCTTC
TRBV19,16,-,TRBJ1-2,-,CASSPDPWTGNYGYTF,TGTGCCAGTAGTCCGGATCCCTGGACGGGAAACTATGGCTACACCTTC
TRBV19,13,-,TRBJ2-6,-,CASSLSGANVLTF,TGTGCCAGTAGCCTCTCTGGGGCCAACGTCCTGACTTTC
TRBV5-1,14,-,TRBJ2-5,-,CASSLVPGEETQYF,TGCGCCAGCAGCTTGGTGCCAGGTGAAGAGACCCAGTACTTC
TRBV5-1,14,-,TRBJ2-5,-,CASSPGHLQETQYF,TGCGCCAGCAGCCCCGGACACCTCCAAGAGACCCAGTACTTC
TRBV7-9,13,TRBD2,TRBJ2-2,-,CASSLGEGRELFF,TGTGCCAGCAGCTTAGGGGAGGGCCGGGAGCTGTTTTTT
TRBV6-1,14,-,TRBJ2-7,-,CASTKITESYEQYF,TGTGCCAGCACCAAAATCACGGAGAGCTACGAGCAGTACTTC
TRBV2,13,-,TRBJ1-4,few,CASREQGYEKLFF,TGTGCCAGCAGGGAACAGGGCTACGAAAAACTGTTTTTT
TRBV15,16,-,TRBJ2-1,-,CATAGQHKGSYNEQFF,TGTGCCACCGCCGGTCAGCACAAGGGGTCCTACAATGAGCAGTTCTTC
TRBV7-9,13,TRBD1,TRBJ1-1,-,CASSERTGTEAFF,TGTGCCAGCAGTGAAAGGACAGGCACTGAAGCTTTCTTT
TRBV28,15,-,TRBJ1-1,-,CASNPPGTSNTEAFF,TGTGCCAGCAACCCCCCCGGGACATCTAACACTGAAGCTTTCTTT
TRBV4-2,14,-,TRBJ1-3,few,CASSQDSSGNTIYF,TGTGCCAGCAGCCAAGATAGCTCTGGAAACACCATATATTTT